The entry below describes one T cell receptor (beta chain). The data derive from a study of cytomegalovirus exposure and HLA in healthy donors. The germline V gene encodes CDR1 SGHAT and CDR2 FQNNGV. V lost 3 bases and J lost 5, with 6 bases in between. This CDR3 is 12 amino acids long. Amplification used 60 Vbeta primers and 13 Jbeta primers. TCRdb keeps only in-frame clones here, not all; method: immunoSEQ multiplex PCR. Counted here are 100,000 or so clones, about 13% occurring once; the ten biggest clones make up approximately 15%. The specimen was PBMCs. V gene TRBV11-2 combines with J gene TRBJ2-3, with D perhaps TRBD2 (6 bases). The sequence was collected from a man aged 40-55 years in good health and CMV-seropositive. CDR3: CASSFGGDTQYF. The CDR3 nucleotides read TGTGCCAGCAGCTTCGGGGGAGATACGCAGTATTTT. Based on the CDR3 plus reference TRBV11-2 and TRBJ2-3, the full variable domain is EAGVAQSPRYKIIEKRQSVAFWCNPISGHATLYWYQQILGQGPKLLIQFQNNGVVDDSQLPKDRFSAERLKGVDSTLKIQPAKLEDSAVYLCASSFGGDTQYFGPGTRLTVL.